The present TCR beta chain was sequenced within a study of cytomegalovirus exposure and HLA in healthy donors. This CDR3 comprises 14 residues. Germline V gives CDR1 SGHTA, CDR2 FQGNSA. V was clipped by 4 bases and J by 1 base; unmatched bases: 4. Study-wide results and caveats: The study put 160 or so TCR beta chains on its list as cytomegalovirus-associated.

This clone was seen once. Antigen specificity is unknown. The PCR contained 60 Vbeta and 13 Jbeta primers. The data were produced by immunoSEQ multiplex PCR, yet TCRdb's version contains in-frame clones alone and is incomplete. The table shows 150,000 to 200,000 clones, with over 60% occurring only once. The rearrangement uses TRBV7-2 and TRBJ2-7, with 7 nucleotides matching TRBD1. Sequences were obtained from PBMCs. This clonotype was obtained from a female donor in good health and CMV-seronegative. This CDR3 is CASSSTGSSYEQYF. CDR3 nucleotide sequence: TGTGCCAGCAGCTCGACAGGGAGTTCCTACGAGCAGTACTTC.